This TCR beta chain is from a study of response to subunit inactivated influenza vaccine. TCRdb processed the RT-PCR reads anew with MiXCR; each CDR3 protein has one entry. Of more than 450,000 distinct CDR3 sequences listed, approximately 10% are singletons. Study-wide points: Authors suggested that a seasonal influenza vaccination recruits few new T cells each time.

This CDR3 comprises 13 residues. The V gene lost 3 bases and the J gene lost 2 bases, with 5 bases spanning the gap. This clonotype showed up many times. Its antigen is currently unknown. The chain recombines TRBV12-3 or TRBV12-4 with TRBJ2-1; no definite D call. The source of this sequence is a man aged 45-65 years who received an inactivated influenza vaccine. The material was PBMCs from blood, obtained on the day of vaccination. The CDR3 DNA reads TGTGCCAGCAGTTTGGCTGCCTACAATGAGCAGTTCTTC. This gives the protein CASSLAAYNEQFF.